The source of this TCR beta chain is a study of Tregs in tolerant kidney transplant recipients. The study's findings and limits: Biological reproducibility was not directly addressed, but technical replication error appeared minimal.

The method was immunoSEQ multiplex PCR; TCRdb's version includes in-frame clones alone and lacks a portion of them. The table records about 240,000 clones, roughly four fifths of them present only once. From germline, CDR1 is SGHAT and CDR2 FQDESV (reference sequence). The length of the CDR3 is 14 residues. V shed 9 bases, J shed 5 bases, and the junction held 5 bases outside the gene matches. Concerning this clone: Its antigen is undetermined.

This clonotype was obtained from a human donor in good health. The V gene is TRBV11-1, the J gene TRBJ2-3, with 13 bases aligning to TRBD2. Material: CD4+ T cells from blood. CDR3 nucleotide sequence: TGTGCCAGTAAGGGACTAGCGGGACGAGATACGCAGTATTTT. It translates to CASKGLAGRDTQYF.